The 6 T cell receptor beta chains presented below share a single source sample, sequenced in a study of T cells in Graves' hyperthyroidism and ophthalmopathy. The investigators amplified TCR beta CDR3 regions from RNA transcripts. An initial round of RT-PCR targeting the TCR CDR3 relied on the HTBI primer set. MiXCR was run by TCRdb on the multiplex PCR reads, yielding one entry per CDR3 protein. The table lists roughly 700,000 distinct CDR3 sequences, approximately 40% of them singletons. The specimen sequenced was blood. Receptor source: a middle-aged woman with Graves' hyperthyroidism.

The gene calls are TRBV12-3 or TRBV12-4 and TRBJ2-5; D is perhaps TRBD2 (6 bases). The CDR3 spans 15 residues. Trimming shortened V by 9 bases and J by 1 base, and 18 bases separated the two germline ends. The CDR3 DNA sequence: TGTGCCAGTCGCCCTGGGGAAGCGGGCCAAGAGACCCAGTACTTC. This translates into CASRPGEAGQETQYF.

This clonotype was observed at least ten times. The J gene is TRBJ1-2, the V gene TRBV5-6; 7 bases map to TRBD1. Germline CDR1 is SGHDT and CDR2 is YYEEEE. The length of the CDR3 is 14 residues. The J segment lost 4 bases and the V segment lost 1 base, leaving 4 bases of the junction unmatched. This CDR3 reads CASSLHSGGYGYTF. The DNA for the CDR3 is TGTGCCAGCAGCTTGCATTCAGGGGGCTATGGCTACACCTTC. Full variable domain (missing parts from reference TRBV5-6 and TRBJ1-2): DAGVTQSPTHLIKTRGQQVTLRCSPKSGHDTVSWYQQALGQGPQFIFQYYEEEERQRGNFPDRFSGHQFPNYSSELNVNALLLGDSALYLCASSLHSGGYGYTFGSGTRLTVV.

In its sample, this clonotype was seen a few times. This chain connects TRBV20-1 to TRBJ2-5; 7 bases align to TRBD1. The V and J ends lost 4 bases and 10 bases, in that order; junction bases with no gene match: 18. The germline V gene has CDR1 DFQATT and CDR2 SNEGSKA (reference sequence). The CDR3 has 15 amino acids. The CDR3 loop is CSATNVPGQSRGQYF. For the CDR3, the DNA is TGCAGTGCTACAAATGTCCCGGGACAGTCCCGGGGCCAGTACTTC.

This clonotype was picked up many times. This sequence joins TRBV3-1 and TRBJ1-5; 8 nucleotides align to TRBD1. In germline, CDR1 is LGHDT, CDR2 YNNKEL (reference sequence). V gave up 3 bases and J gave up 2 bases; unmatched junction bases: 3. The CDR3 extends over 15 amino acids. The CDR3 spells CASSQGTGRNQPQHF. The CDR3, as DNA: TGTGCCAGCAGCCAGGGGACAGGCCGCAATCAGCCCCAGCATTTT. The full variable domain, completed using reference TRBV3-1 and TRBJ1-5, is DTAVSQTPKYLVTQMGNDKSIKCEQNLGHDTMYWYKQDSKKFLKIMFSYNNKELIINETVPNRFSPKSPDKAHLNLHINSLELGDSAVYFCASSQGTGRNQPQHFGDGTRLSIL.

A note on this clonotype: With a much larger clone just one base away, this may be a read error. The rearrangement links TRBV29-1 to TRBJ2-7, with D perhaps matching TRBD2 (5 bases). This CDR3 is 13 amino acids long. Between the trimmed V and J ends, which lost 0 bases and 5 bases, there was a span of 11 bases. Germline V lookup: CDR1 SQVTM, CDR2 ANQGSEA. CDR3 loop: CSVEDHNGDEQYF. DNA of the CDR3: TGCAGCGTTGAAGACCATAACGGGGACGAGCAGTACTTC.

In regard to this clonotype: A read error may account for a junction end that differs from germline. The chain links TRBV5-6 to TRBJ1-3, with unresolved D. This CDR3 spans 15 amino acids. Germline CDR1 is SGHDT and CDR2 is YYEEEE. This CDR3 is CASSLMAASGNTIYF. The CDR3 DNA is TGTGCCAGCAGCTTGATGGCAGCCTCTGGAAATACCATATATTTT.